This T cell receptor (beta chain) was captured by sequencing in a study of monozygotic twins with inflammatory bowel disease (dated by TCRdb to about 2019). Concerning the study at large: In total, around 28 monozygotic twin pairs made up the full study: 19 Danish pairs, all IBD-discordant, plus nine German pairs, of which four were IBD-concordant and five were IBD-discordant. Within discordant pairs, disease-associated traits were sought mainly by comparing IBD patients with their genetically identical healthy co-twins. Each individual had, on average, about 151 000 unique TCRalpha sequences and 181 000 unique TCRbeta sequences available for analysis.

From a lookup of the germline V gene, CDR1 and CDR2 are MNHEY and SVGAGI. Counted from cysteine to phenylalanine, this CDR3 has 19 amino acids. No DNA is recorded. From each donor, an approximately 2.5 ml peripheral blood sample was collected into PAXgene tubes and stored at -80 degrees C. Total RNA was isolated from whole blood with the PAXgene blood miRNA kit on an automated QIAcube, without T cell sorting. Peripheral blood from monozygotic twin pairs concordant or discordant for inflammatory bowel disease was subjected to deep TCRalpha and TCRbeta repertoire profiling with unique molecular barcoding. Smoking habits were recorded for all twin pairs, and individuals were classified as current, former or never smokers. The method behind the library was 5' RACE. For each TCR library, approximately 4,000 ng of total RNA was used. For each sample, cDNA synthesis with SMARTScribe reverse transcriptase was split into eight separate reactions. During cDNA synthesis, unique molecular identifiers containing a 6-nucleotide sample barcode were introduced by template switching. TCRalpha and TCRbeta cDNA was amplified by two nested PCRs of 16 and 9 cycles, with bead purification after each PCR. Before amplification, cDNA was treated with uracil DNA-glycosylase and purified using the QIAquick PCR purification kit. The second PCR was the step at which Illumina TruSeq-compatible adapters and sample-specific barcodes were added. Library quality and concentration were checked on TapeStation and Qubit, and libraries were pooled at around 4.9 ng each. Pooled libraries were sequenced on an Illumina HiSeq2500 single-index Rapid Run with 2 x 100 bp reads and custom sequencing primers. Per the authors' processing: MiGEC version 1.2.6 was used for UMI-based consensus assembly to correct PCR and sequencing errors. MiXCR version 2.1.1 handled V(D)J alignment, clonotype assembly and CDR3 extraction. Gene usage, clonotype sharing and MAIT/NKT TCR abundance were normalised by analysing the top 1000, 10 000 and 20 000 clonotypes per sample. Diversity was computed as the inverse Simpson index with the vegan R package after downsampling to 27 000 UMIs. Statistical testing used paired Mann-Whitney U tests on the discordant twin pairs and applied Benjamini-Hochberg correction for multiple testing. Once TCRdb had reprocessed the reads, it stored one entry per CDR3 protein sequence and supplied no DNA. TCRdb, rather than the study authors, made the V and J calls. The table for this sample records about 450,000 distinct CDR3 sequences. The ten largest clones capture 2.4% of the sample.

Results and caveats for the whole study, not just this receptor: IBD patients shared fewer clonotypes with other individuals than healthy twins did, most markedly in patients showing signs of disease activity. Repertoire similarity did not differ between concordant and discordant twins, which could be due to limited statistical power. Because patients were on differing immunosuppressive treatments, the repertoires may have picked up extra background noise and inter-individual variability. Distinction between different T cell subtypes could not be achieved in the analysis. A decrease in TCRbeta repertoire diversity, as measured by inverse Simpson index, was observed in IBD patients compared with their healthy co-twins. No single strong signal or clonotype linked to IBD turned up in the results, so the idea that one exists was not supported.

A word on this clonotype: Which antigen it targets is not known.

Sequencing used blood. The sequence derives from a human donor with ulcerative colitis or Crohn's disease, or a healthy co-twin of an affected twin (not recorded which). The V and J genes are TRBV6-5 and TRBJ2-3; TCRdb's D call of TRBD2 is untestable without DNA. The CDR3 in this case is CASSYSIPGLAGGGDTQYF.